The T cell receptor beta chain under discussion was sequenced for a study of PD-1 blockade in classical Hodgkin lymphoma. Points from the study as a whole: At C4D1, TCR diversity had climbed significantly for CD4+ cells, though not for CD8+ cells. Those achieving complete response showed baseline diversity like newly diagnosed patients.

This CDR3 contains 16 residues. Per germline, CDR1 LNHNV and CDR2 YYDKDF (reference sequence). The germline V and J ends were trimmed by 1 base and 3 bases, with 13 bases remaining between them. Concerning this clone: No antigen is known for it.

Sequencing was performed with immunoSEQ multiplex PCR; in TCRdb, only in-frame clones are kept and a portion is missing. The sample includes 30,000 to 40,000 clones, 75% to 85% of them seen just once. Relapses following autologous stem cell transplantation were seen in all patients, with brentuximab vedotin exposure varying. The clonotype comes from a human donor with classical Hodgkin lymphoma. The chain employs TRBV15 and TRBJ1-5; D remains ambiguous. Sequenced here: peripheral blood mononuclear cells (PBMCs), sampled at baseline. CDR3 DNA: TGTGCCACCAGCAGAGCCGGCCGGATGTTCAATCAGCCCCAGCATTTT. Protein sequence: CATSRAGRMFNQPQHF.